The entry below gives a single TCR beta chain sequence along with its context. Its antigen is undetermined. The data belong to a study of cytomegalovirus exposure and HLA in healthy donors. PCR involved 60 Vbeta and 13 Jbeta primers. In the source study's methods: An analysis that came later counted tens of millions of unique TCR beta chains, 9 million to 12 million shared. Here immunoSEQ multiplex PCR was the method, and the copy in TCRdb shows in-frame clones only, minus some. V and J calls and clone size come straight from that table; D and trimming were deduced from the DNA. The sample data list over 90,000 clones. CDR3 size: 12 residues. The germline gives CDR1 SNHLY, CDR2 FYNNEI. General observations from the study: Follow-up analysis later connected one missense variant in DCLRE1C with trimming of TCR beta V- and J-genes. Cytomegalovirus-associated TCR beta chains were listed, numbering over 150. Segments of the TCR beta V type were, in most cases, productive about 87% or about 30% of the time in an earlier analysis.

The receptor comes from a man aged 40-55 years in good health and CMV-seronegative. Sequenced: PBMCs. The chain is built from TRBV2 and TRBJ2-5; D gene uncertain. The better agreement between TRBJ2-7 and the DNA end casts doubt on the J call. Written as DNA, the CDR3 is TGTGCCAGCAGGGCGGACTCCTACGAGCAGTACTTC. Its translation: CASRADSYEQYF.